This TCR beta chain was recovered during a study of cytomegalovirus exposure and HLA in healthy donors. For the study at large: Out of fewer than 400 genotyped donors, less than 85% belonged to the Caucasian-associated ancestry cluster.

Primers included in the PCR were 60 Vbeta and 13 Jbeta primers. Repertoires were generated with immunoSEQ multiplex PCR, while TCRdb's copy carries only in-frame clones and drops some. The sample shows some 150,000 clones, approximately 87% of them seen only once. The clonotype was recovered from a woman in her 30s in good health and CMV-seronegative. The sample was PBMCs.

CDR3 DNA: TGCGCCAGCAGCCAAGCTAGCGGGAGGGCCATCACCGGGGAGCTGTTTTTT. Translating it yields CASSQASGRAITGELFF. This sequence joins TRBV4-3 and TRBJ2-2; TRBD2 agrees at 12 bases. V was pared by 1 base and J by 4 bases, with 4 bases of the junction left unmatched. This CDR3 comprises 17 residues. Germline V CDR1 and CDR2: LGHNA, YSLEER.